One sample yielded the 28 T cell receptor beta chains listed below, sequenced in a study of blood T cell repertoires in COVID-19. The repertoire was sequenced with immunoSEQ multiplex PCR; TCRdb's copy has only in-frame clones and lacks some. The table shows around 82,000 clones, with roughly 90% occurring only once. The sequenced sample was peripheral blood. The receptor source for this set is a man in his 70s with active or convalescent COVID-19.

The CDR3 DNA sequence: TGTGCCAGCAGCGTAGGGAGGGACAGCCTAGAGACCCAGTACTTC. It codes for CASSVGRDSLETQYF. The V call is TRBV9, the J call TRBJ2-5, with TRBD1 as a possible D gene (7 bases). Germline V gene data show CDR1 as SGDLS and CDR2 as YYNGEE. V lost 0 bases and J 4 bases, leaving 13 bases between the germline ends. This CDR3 has 15 residues.

This chain uses TRBV7-9 with TRBJ1-2; D may be TRBD1 (5 bases). Trimming took off 1 base at V and 4 bases at J, with 7 bases between the two ends. The CDR3 is 13 residues long. Germline CDR1 is SEHNR and CDR2 is FQNEAQ (reference sequence). Here the CDR3 DNA reads TGTGCCAGCAGCTTAGTGACAGCCTATGGCTACACCTTC. The encoded protein is CASSLVTAYGYTF.

The rearrangement links TRBV4-3 to TRBJ2-1; D gene unclear. V lost 1 base, J lost 0 bases, and 10 bases lay in between. Germline V gene data show CDR1 as LGHNA and CDR2 as YSLEER. This CDR3 spans 16 amino acids. This CDR3 reads CASSQVHTFSYNEQFF. The CDR3 coding sequence is TGCGCCAGCAGCCAAGTACACACCTTCTCCTACAATGAGCAGTTCTTC.

V gene TRBV28 combines with J gene TRBJ1-2; weak D call: TRBD1 (6 bases). The CDR3 length is 12 residues. V lost 10 bases to trimming and J lost 7 bases, with 16 bases between them. CDR1 is MDHEN, CDR2 SYDVKM, per germline. The CDR3 DNA follows: TGTGCCACTAAAGGGGGGGCAGGTGGCTACACCTTC. It yields the protein CATKGGAGGYTF.

V usage is TRBV28 and J usage is TRBJ1-1; D remains unclear. CDR1 and CDR2 (germline): MDHEN, SYDVKM. There are 12 residues in the CDR3. Deletions cut 1 base from V and 8 bases from J, with 8 bases between. The CDR3: CASSLYTEEAFF. The CDR3 nucleotides read TGTGCCAGCAGTTTATATACAGAAGAAGCTTTCTTT.

The rearrangement uses TRBV6-5 and TRBJ1-5; D is unresolved. Germline CDR1 MNHEY, CDR2 SVGAGI. The CDR3 is made up of 14 amino acids. The V end was cut by 1 base, the J end by 5 bases, with 9 bases between. The CDR3 loop is CASSYFDTDQPQHF. CDR3 in DNA: TGTGCCAGCAGTTACTTCGACACCGATCAGCCCCAGCATTTT.

This rearrangement joins TRBV10-1 to TRBJ1-3, with D maybe TRBD1 (5 bases). Deletions cut 3 bases from V and 0 bases from J, with 12 bases between. This CDR3 has 16 residues. Germline values: CDR1 WNHNN, CDR2 SYGVQD (reference sequence). The CDR3 reads CASSETTGSSGNTIYF. CDR3 coding DNA: TGCGCCAGCAGTGAAACAACAGGAAGCTCTGGAAACACCATATATTTT.

As concerns this clone: Other DNA sequences within the sample encode an identical CDR3. The V and J genes are TRBV5-1 and TRBJ2-3; 7 nucleotides align to TRBD2. V shed 4 bases, J shed 3 bases, and the junction held 5 bases outside the gene matches. Germline loops: CDR1 SGHRS, CDR2 YFSETQ. The CDR3 has 14 residues. The chain's CDR3 is CASSPGLVTDTQYF. CDR3 DNA sequence: TGCGCCAGCAGCCCAGGACTAGTTACAGATACGCAGTATTTT.

The J gene is TRBJ1-5, the V gene TRBV7-9; no clear D. Per germline, CDR1 SEHNR and CDR2 FQNEAQ (reference sequence). Trimming cost V 5 bases and J 4 bases, with 9 bases left between them. The CDR3 covers 13 residues. CDR3 DNA: TGTGCCAGCAGCCGACTCGCAAATCAGCCCCAGCATTTT. This encodes CASSRLANQPQHF. The whole variable domain, remainder taken from reference TRBV7-9 and TRBJ1-5, is DTGVSQNPRHKITKRGQNVTFRCDPISEHNRLYWYRQTLGQGPEFLTYFQNEAQLEKSRLLSDRFSAERPKGSFSTLEIQRTEQGDSAMYLCASSRLANQPQHFGDGTRLSIL.

This chain joins TRBV28 and TRBJ1-4, with 8 bases lining up with TRBD1. The CDR3 sequence is 16 residues long. V lost 7 bases, J lost 1 base, and 8 bases stayed unmatched. The germline gives CDR1 MDHEN, CDR2 SYDVKM. The DNA for the CDR3 is TGTGCCAGCACAGGGGGCGTGTTCGTAACTAATGAAAAACTGTTTTTT. Its protein is CASTGGVFVTNEKLFF.

The chain recombines TRBV16 with TRBJ2-5; D is possibly TRBD2 (6 bases). V dropped 1 base and J dropped 1 base, with 16 bases sitting between them. This CDR3 spans 17 amino acids. The germline CDR1 and CDR2 sequences are KGHSY and FQNENV. CDR3 amino acids: CASSQWREPPAQETQYF. CDR3 in DNA: TGTGCCAGCAGCCAATGGCGGGAACCCCCCGCCCAAGAGACCCAGTACTTC.

The chain couples TRBV30 to TRBJ1-2; the D gene is possibly TRBD1 (5 bases). The CDR3 covers 14 residues. CDR1 is GTSNPN, CDR2 SVGIG, per germline (reference sequence). V gave up 1 base and J gave up 7 bases, with 16 bases separating them. CDR3 sequence: CAWSGLRGMGGYTF. The DNA for the CDR3 is TGTGCCTGGAGTGGTCTCCGGGGGATGGGTGGCTACACCTTC.

This chain uses TRBV7-2 with TRBJ1-3; D is ambiguous. V was cut by 5 bases and J by 3 bases, with 14 bases left in between. CDR1 is SGHTA, CDR2 FQGNSA, per germline. There are 15 residues in the CDR3. The CDR3 reads CASSPTFKFGNTIYF. DNA for the CDR3: TGTGCCAGCAGCCCGACATTTAAATTTGGAAACACCATATATTTT.

The genes are TRBV7-3 and TRBJ2-2, with D possibly matching TRBD2 (6 bases). From germline, CDR1 is SGHTA and CDR2 FQGTGA. Trimming cost V 0 bases and J 1 base, with 9 bases left between them. CDR3 length: 16 residues. DNA of the CDR3: TGTGCCAGCAGCTTAACACCTAGCGAGAACACCGGGGAGCTGTTTTTT. Translation gives CASSLTPSENTGELFF.

The J gene is TRBJ2-5, the V gene TRBV3-1 (or the pseudogene TRBV3-2); D is perhaps TRBD1 (5 bases). Per the germline V gene, CDR1 is LGHDT and CDR2 is YNNKEL (reference sequence). The V end lost 0 bases, the J end lost 7 bases, and 6 bases lay between the germline ends. CDR3 size: 12 residues. CDR3 nucleotide sequence: TGTGCCAGCAGCCAAGACAGGGTGACCCAGTACTTC. The encoded protein is CASSQDRVTQYF.

The chain is built from TRBV2 and TRBJ1-5; D remains unclear. This CDR3 has 14 residues. Trimming removed 3 bases at V and 2 bases at J, with 8 bases between. Germline V gives CDR1 SNHLY, CDR2 FYNNEI. The CDR3: CASSEARGNQPQHF. The CDR3, as DNA: TGTGCCAGCAGTGAGGCACGTGGCAATCAGCCCCAGCATTTT. The variable domain in full, completed from reference TRBV2 and TRBJ1-5, reads EPEVTQTPSHQVTQMGQEVILRCVPISNHLYFYWYRQILGQKVEFLVSFYNNEISEKSEIFDDQFSVERPDGSNFTLKIRSTKLEDSAMYFCASSEARGNQPQHFGDGTRLSIL.

CDR3 nucleotide sequence: TGTGCCACCTCCGGGACAGGGGGTGAAAAACTGTTTTTT. Translating gives CATSGTGGEKLFF. This chain uses TRBV24-1 with TRBJ1-4; 11 positions agree with TRBD1. The CDR3 length is 13 residues. CDR1 is KGHDR and CDR2 is SFDVKD in the germline V gene. V lost 9 bases to trimming and J lost 7 bases; unmatched junction nucleotides: 3.

In this sample, this clone turned up once. The rearrangement links TRBV5-4 to TRBJ2-1; 7 bases match TRBD2. With 1 base clipped from V and 2 bases from J, the junction kept 6 bases outside the gene matches. The CDR3 length is 16 residues. CDR1 is SGHNT, CDR2 YYREEE, per germline (reference sequence). CDR3 sequence reads: CASSLRGLSAYNEQFF. The CDR3 nucleotides are TGTGCCAGCAGCTTGCGGGGACTAAGCGCCTACAATGAGCAGTTCTTC.

This chain uses TRBV2 with TRBJ2-1; 7 positions match TRBD1. The germline V gene encodes CDR1 SNHLY and CDR2 FYNNEI. Trimming cost V 4 bases and J 9 bases; bases outside gene matches: 6. The CDR3 length is 13 residues. The DNA of the CDR3 is TGTGCCAGCAGTGCCCAACCAGGGGGTGAGCAGTTCTTC. It specifies CASSAQPGGEQFF.

This clone was picked up a small number of times. The gene calls are TRBV19 and TRBJ1-6; weak D call: TRBD1 (6 bases). Germline loops: CDR1 LNHDA, CDR2 SQIVND (reference sequence). Trimming removed 5 bases at V and 4 bases at J, with 9 bases between. CDR3 length: 14 residues. CDR3 DNA: TGTGCCAGTAGTCAACAGGGATATAATTCACCCCTCCACTTT. Translating it yields CASSQQGYNSPLHF. Full variable domain (missing parts from reference TRBV19 and TRBJ1-6): DGGITQSPKYLFRKEGQNVTLSCEQNLNHDAMYWYRQDPGQGLRLIYYSQIVNDFQKGDIAEGYSVSREKKESFPLTVTSAQKNPTAFYLCASSQQGYNSPLHFGNGTRLTVT.

The sample holds one count of this clone. The gene calls are TRBV3-1 (or the pseudogene TRBV3-2) and TRBJ2-6, with TRBD1 identical over 11 bases. Germline loops: CDR1 LGHDT, CDR2 YNNKEL (reference sequence). There are 19 residues in the CDR3. Trimming removed 1 base from V and 4 bases from J; junction bases left unmatched: 9. DNA of the CDR3: TGTGCCAGCAGCCAAGGACTCGGACAGGGGGCGGTCGGGGCCAACGTCCTGACTTTC. Residues: CASSQGLGQGAVGANVLTF.

This chain connects TRBV2 to TRBJ1-1, with D possibly being TRBD1 (6 bases). This CDR3 contains 14 residues. The V end lost 10 bases, the J end lost 1 base, and 16 bases lay between the germline ends. The germline V gene encodes CDR1 SNHLY and CDR2 FYNNEI. DNA for the CDR3: TGTGCCAACCAGGGGATGGTGGAGAACACTGAAGCTTTCTTT. Its translation is CANQGMVENTEAFF.

The V and J genes are TRBV5-1 and TRBJ1-1; 10 nucleotides match TRBD1. The V segment lost 3 bases and the J segment 0 bases; nucleotides outside the gene matches: 8. Looked up from germline, CDR1 is SGHRS and CDR2 is YFSETQ. This CDR3 is 17 amino acids long. CDR3 nucleotides: TGCGCCAGCAGCTCTTCCGGACAGGGGGAATTGAACACTGAAGCTTTCTTT. Protein sequence: CASSSSGQGELNTEAFF.

CDR3: CASRRGGPNTEAFF. CDR3 sequence (DNA): TGTGCCAGCAGGAGGGGGGGGCCAAACACTGAAGCTTTCTTT. The chain couples TRBV6-5 to TRBJ1-1; D may be TRBD1 (6 bases). V gave up 6 bases and J gave up 2 bases, with 13 bases separating them. Germline-derived CDR1 and CDR2 are MNHEY and SVGAGI. CDR3 length: 14 amino acids.

The chain has TRBV7-6 and TRBJ2-5; D is possibly TRBD2 (5 bases). The germline V gene encodes CDR1 SGHVS and CDR2 FNYEAQ. With 2 bases removed from V and 5 bases from J, the gap between germline ends came to 9 bases. The CDR3 spans 13 residues. The CDR3 DNA is TGTGCCAGCAGCTTAATAGGCGGGGAGACCCAGTACTTC. Encoded protein: CASSLIGGETQYF.

The V call is TRBV6-2 or TRBV6-3, the J call TRBJ1-5; perhaps TRBD1 as D (5 bases). V was trimmed by 4 bases and J by 7 bases, leaving 11 bases between them. Germline V gives CDR1 MNHEY, CDR2 SVGEGT. The CDR3 has 13 amino acids. This CDR3 is CASSWVRGQPQHF. CDR3 nucleotides: TGTGCCAGCAGTTGGGTTAGGGGCCAGCCCCAGCATTTT.

Notes on this clone: Mismatch with germline at one junction end may stem from a read error. This sequence joins TRBV7-2 and TRBJ1-2; 7 bases match TRBD1. The CDR3 totals 16 residues. Germline V lookup: CDR1 SGHTA, CDR2 FQGNSA. DNA of the CDR3: TGTGCCAGCAACTTAGCTGGTGGGACAGAGAACTATGGCTACACCTTC. Its protein is CASNLAGGTENYGYTF.

J is TRBJ1-1 and V is TRBV5-6; D unresolved. V dropped 3 bases and J dropped 3 bases, with 3 bases sitting between them. The V gene's germline CDR1 is SGHDT and CDR2 YYEEEE. The CDR3 totals 11 residues. CDR3 sequence (DNA): TGTGCCAGCAGCTCCTACACTGAAGCTTTCTTT. Amino acid sequence: CASSSYTEAFF.